This passage covers 20 T cell receptor beta chains from one sample sequenced in a study of T cell repertoires in cytomegalovirus infection. TCRdb reprocessed the reads via MiXCR and lists one record per CDR3 protein. Here the sample spans approximately 290,000 distinct CDR3 sequences, over 20% being singletons. The sequenced sample was PBMCs. All receptors derive from a human donor in good health (CMV status not recorded). Some clones in this sample may be carry-over from other donors' samples.

This chain links TRBV12-3 or TRBV12-4 with TRBJ1-6; D is unclear. V was cut by 5 bases and J by 4 bases, with 9 bases left in between. This CDR3 has 14 amino acids. Here the CDR3 DNA reads TGTGCCAGCAGTGTCGGTGTGTATAATTCACCCCTCCACTTT. Protein: CASSVGVYNSPLHF.

Only a few counts were recorded for this clonotype. The chain recombines TRBV28 with TRBJ2-6, with D possibly being TRBD2 (6 bases). The CDR3 contains 15 residues. The V gene lost 4 bases and the J gene lost 2 bases, with 9 bases spanning the gap. The germline V gene has CDR1 MDHEN and CDR2 SYDVKM. The CDR3 is CASSSPGAGANVLTF. The CDR3 nucleotides read TGTGCCAGCAGTTCCCCGGGGGCTGGGGCCAACGTCCTGACTTTC.

The V call is TRBV20-1, the J call TRBJ2-4; maybe TRBD1 (5 bases). Germline CDR1 DFQATT, CDR2 SNEGSKA (reference sequence). Trimming removed 0 bases from V and 2 bases from J, with 14 bases in between. This CDR3 comprises 16 residues. The CDR3 nucleotides are TGCAGTGCTAGAGAGGTGCAGGGTGGGACCAAAAACATTCAGTACTTC. Residues: CSAREVQGGTKNIQYF.

This clonotype was observed many times. The chain recombines TRBV7-2 with TRBJ1-1; perhaps TRBD1 as D (5 bases). CDR1 and CDR2 (germline): SGHTA, FQGNSA. The CDR3 covers 16 residues. The germline V and J ends were trimmed by 2 bases and 5 bases, with 18 bases remaining between them. The CDR3 loop reads CASSLRSAGMGTEAFF. CDR3 DNA sequence: TGTGCCAGCAGCTTACGTTCGGCAGGGATGGGGACTGAAGCTTTCTTT.

This clonotype was recorded only once. The V gene is TRBV6-1, the J gene TRBJ2-3; D may be TRBD1 or TRBD2 (6 bases each). Trimming removed 6 bases at V and 4 bases at J, with 14 bases between. Germline CDR1 MNHNS, CDR2 SASEGT. This CDR3 has 14 amino acids. CDR3 bases: TGTGCCAGCAGCCGGTCCGGGGGCGCAGATACGCAGTATTTT. Translation: CASSRSGGADTQYF.

The chain is built from TRBV2 and TRBJ1-4; D call uncertain. CDR1 is SNHLY, CDR2 FYNNEI, per germline. The length of the CDR3 is 12 residues. The V gene lost 2 bases and the J gene lost 6 bases, with 4 bases spanning the gap. The CDR3 DNA sequence: TGTGCCAGCAGTGAACAGGATGAAAAACTGTTTTTT. Amino acid sequence: CASSEQDEKLFF. Full variable domain (rest looked up from reference TRBV2 and TRBJ1-4): EPEVTQTPSHQVTQMGQEVILRCVPISNHLYFYWYRQILGQKVEFLVSFYNNEISEKSEIFDDQFSVERPDGSNFTLKIRSTKLEDSAMYFCASSEQDEKLFFGSGTQLSVL.

This clonotype showed up many times. The V call is TRBV7-2, the J call TRBJ1-3; the D gene is possibly TRBD1 (5 bases). The CDR3 extends over 16 amino acids. Looked up from germline, CDR1 is SGHTA and CDR2 is FQGNSA. Trimming pared 5 bases from V and 0 bases from J, leaving 14 bases between. The CDR3 sequence is CASSADRIVSGNTIYF. The CDR3 DNA follows: TGTGCCAGCAGCGCCGACAGAATAGTCTCTGGAAACACCATATATTTT.

The chain carries TRBV3-1 and TRBJ2-3, with 13 nucleotides matching TRBD2. J was trimmed by 11 bases and V by 5 bases; bases with no gene match: 4. CDR3 length equals 13 residues. The germline V gene has CDR1 LGHDT and CDR2 YNNKEL (reference sequence). The CDR3 DNA reads as TGTGCCAGCAGCGGGACTAGCGGGATTCAGCAGTATTTT. Its protein product is CASSGTSGIQQYF.

The V and J genes are TRBV6-1 and TRBJ2-7, with TRBD2 matching over 8 bases. The CDR3 has 12 amino acids. Germline trimming cut 9 bases from V and 2 bases from J; bases unmatched to any gene: 3. Per germline, CDR1 MNHNS and CDR2 SASEGT. The CDR3 is CARGTRAYEQYF. DNA for the CDR3: TGTGCCAGGGGGACTAGGGCCTACGAGCAGTACTTC.

This clonotype was counted ten times or more. The chain links TRBV28 to TRBJ2-1; D unresolved. V was trimmed by 8 bases and J by 6 bases, leaving 5 bases between them. Germline V lookup: CDR1 MDHEN, CDR2 SYDVKM. This CDR3 is 10 amino acids long. In DNA, the CDR3 is TGTGCCAGCCTCGGCAATGAGCAGTTCTTC. Its protein product is CASLGNEQFF. The variable domain in full, with the rest retrieved from reference TRBV28 and TRBJ2-1, is DVKVTQSSRYLVKRTGEKVFLECVQDMDHENMFWYRQDPGLGLRLIYFSYDVKMKEKGDIPEGYSVSREKKERFSLILESASTNQTSMYLCASLGNEQFFGPGTRLTVL.

V usage is TRBV20-1 and J usage is TRBJ2-7; 9 bases align to TRBD1. The germline V gene encodes CDR1 DFQATT and CDR2 SNEGSKA (reference sequence). V trimming: 2 bases; J trimming: 0 bases; junction bases outside the gene matches: 8. The CDR3 runs to 16 residues. The DNA for the CDR3 is TGCAGTGCTAGAAACCATGGACAGGGGATCTCCTACGAGCAGTACTTC. This sequence encodes CSARNHGQGISYEQYF.

This clonotype has more than one count but fewer than ten. The chain combines TRBV7-9 with TRBJ2-7, with TRBD1 identical over 7 bases. The CDR3 is made up of 15 amino acids. Germline V lookup: CDR1 SEHNR, CDR2 FQNEAQ (reference sequence). V trimming: 6 bases; J trimming: 5 bases; junction bases outside the gene matches: 13. The CDR3 spells CASSLTLDREHEQYF. CDR3 bases: TGTGCCAGCAGTCTTACCCTCGACAGGGAACACGAGCAGTACTTC.

This clonotype was observed a few times. CDR3 protein: CSARWGLAGEAQYF. CDR3 sequence (DNA): TGCAGTGCTAGATGGGGGCTAGCGGGAGAAGCGCAGTACTTC. J is TRBJ2-7 and V is TRBV20-1; TRBD2 agrees at 10 bases. V shed 2 bases, J shed 9 bases, and the junction held 10 bases outside the gene matches. Germline CDR1 DFQATT, CDR2 SNEGSKA (reference sequence). The CDR3 loop spans 14 amino acids.

This clonotype was seen a handful of times. The V gene is TRBV28, the J gene TRBJ2-2, with D possibly TRBD1 on 7 matching bases. The germline CDR1 and CDR2 sequences are MDHEN and SYDVKM. V was trimmed by 2 bases and J by 4 bases, leaving 14 bases between them. This CDR3 region has 16 residues. The CDR3, as DNA: TGTGCCAGCAGTTTAGGGCAGGGGGGCAGCACCGGGGAGCTGTTTTTT. Amino acids: CASSLGQGGSTGELFF.

This clonotype was detected many times. The V call is TRBV7-9, the J call TRBJ1-4; 7 bases are shared with TRBD1. Germline trimming cut 4 bases from V and 7 bases from J; bases unmatched to any gene: 3. The CDR3 loop spans 13 amino acids. Germline assignment: CDR1 SEHNR and CDR2 FQNEAQ (reference sequence). The CDR3 sequence: CASSSAGGEKLFF. The CDR3 DNA reads TGTGCCAGCAGCTCTGCAGGGGGTGAAAAACTGTTTTTT. The complete variable domain, with remaining parts taken from reference TRBV7-9 and TRBJ1-4, reads DTGVSQNPRHKITKRGQNVTFRCDPISEHNRLYWYRQTLGQGPEFLTYFQNEAQLEKSRLLSDRFSAERPKGSFSTLEIQRTEQGDSAMYLCASSSAGGEKLFFGSGTQLSVL.

This clonotype has just one count. The chain links TRBV6-2 or TRBV6-3 to TRBJ2-7, with TRBD1 matching over 7 bases. The CDR3 extends over 14 amino acids. The germline gives CDR1 MNHEY, CDR2 SVGEGT. J lost 3 bases, V lost 6 bases, and 8 bases had no gene match. The CDR3 loop is CASRTPGQIYEQYV. CDR3 in DNA: TGTGCCAGCAGAACACCGGGACAGATCTACGAGCAGTACGTC.

This clonotype was seen ten or more times. The chain links TRBV11-2 to TRBJ1-2; 7 bases line up with TRBD1. The CDR3 spans 13 residues. The V segment lost 5 bases and the J segment 4 bases; nucleotides outside the gene matches: 4. The germline CDR1 and CDR2 sequences are SGHAT and FQNNGV. CDR3 sequence (DNA): TGTGCCAGCAGCCCCCAGGGGGGCTATGGCTACACCTTC. Protein: CASSPQGGYGYTF. The full variable domain, completed using reference TRBV11-2 and TRBJ1-2, is EAGVAQSPRYKIIEKRQSVAFWCNPISGHATLYWYQQILGQGPKLLIQFQNNGVVDDSQLPKDRFSAERLKGVDSTLKIQPAKLEDSAVYLCASSPQGGYGYTFGSGTRLTVV.

V usage is TRBV20-1 and J usage is TRBJ1-5; possibly TRBD1 for D (6 bases). CDR1 and CDR2 from the germline V gene are DFQATT and SNEGSKA (reference sequence). The length of the CDR3 is 15 residues. V was cut by 1 base and J by 0 bases, with 10 bases left in between. The CDR3 DNA is TGCAGTGCTAGAGGGGGGACAAATAGCAATCAGCCCCAGCATTTT. Protein product: CSARGGTNSNQPQHF.

The genes are TRBV7-2 and TRBJ2-4; no firm D call. Germline V lookup: CDR1 SGHTA, CDR2 FQGNSA. Trimming took 1 base from V and 0 from J, leaving 13 bases between them. This CDR3 contains 17 residues. In DNA form, the CDR3 reads TGTGCCAGCAGCTTAGAGTTCACGCCCTTAGCCAAAAACATTCAGTACTTC. Translated, it gives CASSLEFTPLAKNIQYF.

A few counts support this clonotype. The chain carries TRBV24-1 and TRBJ1-2; D perhaps matches TRBD1 (5 bases). Trimming took off 5 bases at V and 4 bases at J, with 10 bases between the two ends. CDR1 KGHDR and CDR2 SFDVKD come from the germline V gene. The CDR3 runs to 13 residues. CDR3 amino acids: CATSAPGTYGYTF. CDR3 sequence (DNA): TGTGCCACCAGTGCCCCCGGGACCTATGGCTACACCTTC.